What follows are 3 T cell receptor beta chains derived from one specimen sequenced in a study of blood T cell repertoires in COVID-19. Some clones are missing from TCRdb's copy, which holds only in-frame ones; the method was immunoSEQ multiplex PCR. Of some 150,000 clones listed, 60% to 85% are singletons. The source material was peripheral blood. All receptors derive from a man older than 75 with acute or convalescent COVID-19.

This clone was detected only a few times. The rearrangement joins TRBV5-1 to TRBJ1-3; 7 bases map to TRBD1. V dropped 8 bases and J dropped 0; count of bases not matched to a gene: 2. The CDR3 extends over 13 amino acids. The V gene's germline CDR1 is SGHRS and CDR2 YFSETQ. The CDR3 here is CASGQDSGNTIYF. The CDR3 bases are TGCGCCAGTGGACAGGACTCTGGAAACACCATATATTTT.

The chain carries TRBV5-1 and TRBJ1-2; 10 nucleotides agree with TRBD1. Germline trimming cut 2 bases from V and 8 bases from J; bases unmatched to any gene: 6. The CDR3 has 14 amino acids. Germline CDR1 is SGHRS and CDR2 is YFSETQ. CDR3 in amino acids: CASSFSGTGVGYTF. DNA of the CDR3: TGCGCCAGCAGCTTTTCCGGGACAGGGGTGGGCTACACCTTC.

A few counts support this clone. CDR3 region: CASSGRTGWDYGYTF. Written as DNA, the CDR3 is TGTGCCAGCAGCGGCCGGACAGGATGGGACTATGGCTACACCTTC. V is TRBV7-9 and J is TRBJ1-2; 7 bases match TRBD1. V was clipped by 5 bases and J by 3 bases; unmatched bases: 9. The CDR3 spans 15 residues. Germline V gene lookup returns CDR1 SEHNR and CDR2 FQNEAQ (reference sequence).